This record looks at one T cell receptor beta chain sequence and its context. Trimming took 1 base from V and 0 from J; bases not matched to a gene: 11. Looked up from germline, CDR1 is KGHSH and CDR2 is LQKENI. This CDR3 comprises 18 residues. This entry comes from a study of blood T cells in healthy people across ages. Study-wide background: Template switching picked up about one barcoded beta molecule for each two T cells.

It was with a sample-barcoded 5' primer and a J-beta primer mix that a second PCR of roughly 7 to 11 cycles was run. A template-switch adaptor that had 12 random nucleotides put a tag on each cDNA molecule. MiXCR was run by TCRdb on the 5' RACE reads, yielding one entry per CDR3 protein. The sample lists 780,000 or so distinct CDR3 sequences, around a quarter occurring once. The same data also went into a second study, on T cells of mothers and their children.

The chain links TRBV18 to TRBJ2-5; 7 bases map to TRBD1. Input material: blood. The TCR originated in a boy between 10 and 17 years old in good health. CDR3 DNA sequence: TGTGCCAGCTCACCACGCCAACCGACAGGGACCTACCAAGAGACCCAGTACTTC. It specifies CASSPRQPTGTYQETQYF.